Listed below are T cell receptor beta chains from one sample, sequenced in a study of blood T cell repertoires in COVID-19. The method was immunoSEQ multiplex PCR; TCRdb's version includes in-frame clones alone and lacks a portion of them. The sample shows 330,000 or so clones, more than 90% of them seen only once. Sequencing was done on a sample of PBMCs or T cells enriched from blood (not recorded which). Every receptor here comes from a woman aged 25 to 45 who had recovered from COVID-19. Each CDR3 is given with its conserved first and last residue.

TRBV10-2,TRBJ2-3,CASGTSGPSTDTQYF
TRBV28,TRBJ2-3,CASSPTGGGTDTQYF
TRBV2,TRBJ2-3,CASSGTGTDTQYF
TRBV10-3,TRBJ1-5,CAISGPDQPQHF
TRBV28,TRBJ1-5,CASSPSQGSNQPQHF
TRBV7-9,TRBJ1-5,CASSAPGQINQPQHF
TRBV27,TRBJ1-2,CASSPRRDTIYGYTF
TRBV4-2,TRBJ2-5,CASRASGDWGTQYF
TRBV27,TRBJ2-5,CATVGTGETQYF
TRBV15,TRBJ1-2,CATGVREGGYTF
TRBV3-1/TRBV3-2,TRBJ2-1,CASSQGGSSYNEQFF
TRBV7-3,TRBJ2-2,CASSLIGGTGGELFF
TRBV29-1,TRBJ2-3,CSVGTGLHTDTQYF
TRBV3-1/TRBV3-2,TRBJ2-3,CASSPRTSGSDTQYF
TRBV4-3,TRBJ2-3,CASSQLSGRTDTQYF
TRBV21-1,TRBJ1-3,CASSKLPRDSIYF
TRBV5-6,TRBJ2-5,CASSSRGQETQYF
TRBV19,TRBJ1-1,CASSDRGSNTEAFF
TRBV6-5,TRBJ2-6,CASGRGANVLTF
TRBV10-3,TRBJ2-1,CASKVGTRDNEQFF
TRBV4-1,TRBJ2-2,CASRRTSGTGELFF
TRBV4-3,TRBJ1-4,CASSQEISSRNEKLFF
TRBV11-3,TRBJ2-1,CASSLRGGANEQFF
TRBV5-1,TRBJ1-4,CASSPDSSTNEKLFF
TRBV19,TRBJ2-2,CASSSTGLGTGELFF
TRBV18,TRBJ1-2,CASSPGQGRGYTF
TRBV6-2/TRBV6-3,TRBJ2-1,CASSYLRLNEQFF
TRBV5-1,TRBJ2-3,CASSPRRGLTDTQYF
TRBV24-1,TRBJ1-2,CATSDPGQGAYGYTF
TRBV28,TRBJ1-3,CASSLRLSGSGNTIYF
TRBV5-1,TRBJ1-4,CASSDPTALNEKLFF
TRBV12-3/TRBV12-4,TRBJ2-7,CASSLRQTYEQYF
TRBV7-3,TRBJ2-7,CASSLVGTPRSYEQYF
TRBV5-1,TRBJ1-1,CASSRYMGQMNTEAFF
TRBV24-1,TRBJ2-5,CATSDFNQETQYF
TRBV4-3,TRBJ2-2,CASSHRGGNTGELFF
TRBV7-9,TRBJ2-1,CASRAQLVDEQFF
TRBV7-2,TRBJ2-7,CASSSPAGQGLGLIYEQYF
TRBV9,TRBJ2-5,CASSVSALQETQYF
TRBV4-2,TRBJ1-1,CASSQFRIRTGGPNTEAFF
TRBV18,TRBJ2-7,CASSPLDRGEQYF
TRBV30,TRBJ1-2,CAWQTWTGGKNYGYTF
TRBV4-1,TRBJ2-2,CASCRFSGLGAGELFF
TRBV4-2,TRBJ1-4,CASSQDSPGKAEKLFF
TRBV29-1,TRBJ2-7,CSVEDRNTYEQYF
TRBV19,TRBJ2-7,CATSKGKDSYEQYF